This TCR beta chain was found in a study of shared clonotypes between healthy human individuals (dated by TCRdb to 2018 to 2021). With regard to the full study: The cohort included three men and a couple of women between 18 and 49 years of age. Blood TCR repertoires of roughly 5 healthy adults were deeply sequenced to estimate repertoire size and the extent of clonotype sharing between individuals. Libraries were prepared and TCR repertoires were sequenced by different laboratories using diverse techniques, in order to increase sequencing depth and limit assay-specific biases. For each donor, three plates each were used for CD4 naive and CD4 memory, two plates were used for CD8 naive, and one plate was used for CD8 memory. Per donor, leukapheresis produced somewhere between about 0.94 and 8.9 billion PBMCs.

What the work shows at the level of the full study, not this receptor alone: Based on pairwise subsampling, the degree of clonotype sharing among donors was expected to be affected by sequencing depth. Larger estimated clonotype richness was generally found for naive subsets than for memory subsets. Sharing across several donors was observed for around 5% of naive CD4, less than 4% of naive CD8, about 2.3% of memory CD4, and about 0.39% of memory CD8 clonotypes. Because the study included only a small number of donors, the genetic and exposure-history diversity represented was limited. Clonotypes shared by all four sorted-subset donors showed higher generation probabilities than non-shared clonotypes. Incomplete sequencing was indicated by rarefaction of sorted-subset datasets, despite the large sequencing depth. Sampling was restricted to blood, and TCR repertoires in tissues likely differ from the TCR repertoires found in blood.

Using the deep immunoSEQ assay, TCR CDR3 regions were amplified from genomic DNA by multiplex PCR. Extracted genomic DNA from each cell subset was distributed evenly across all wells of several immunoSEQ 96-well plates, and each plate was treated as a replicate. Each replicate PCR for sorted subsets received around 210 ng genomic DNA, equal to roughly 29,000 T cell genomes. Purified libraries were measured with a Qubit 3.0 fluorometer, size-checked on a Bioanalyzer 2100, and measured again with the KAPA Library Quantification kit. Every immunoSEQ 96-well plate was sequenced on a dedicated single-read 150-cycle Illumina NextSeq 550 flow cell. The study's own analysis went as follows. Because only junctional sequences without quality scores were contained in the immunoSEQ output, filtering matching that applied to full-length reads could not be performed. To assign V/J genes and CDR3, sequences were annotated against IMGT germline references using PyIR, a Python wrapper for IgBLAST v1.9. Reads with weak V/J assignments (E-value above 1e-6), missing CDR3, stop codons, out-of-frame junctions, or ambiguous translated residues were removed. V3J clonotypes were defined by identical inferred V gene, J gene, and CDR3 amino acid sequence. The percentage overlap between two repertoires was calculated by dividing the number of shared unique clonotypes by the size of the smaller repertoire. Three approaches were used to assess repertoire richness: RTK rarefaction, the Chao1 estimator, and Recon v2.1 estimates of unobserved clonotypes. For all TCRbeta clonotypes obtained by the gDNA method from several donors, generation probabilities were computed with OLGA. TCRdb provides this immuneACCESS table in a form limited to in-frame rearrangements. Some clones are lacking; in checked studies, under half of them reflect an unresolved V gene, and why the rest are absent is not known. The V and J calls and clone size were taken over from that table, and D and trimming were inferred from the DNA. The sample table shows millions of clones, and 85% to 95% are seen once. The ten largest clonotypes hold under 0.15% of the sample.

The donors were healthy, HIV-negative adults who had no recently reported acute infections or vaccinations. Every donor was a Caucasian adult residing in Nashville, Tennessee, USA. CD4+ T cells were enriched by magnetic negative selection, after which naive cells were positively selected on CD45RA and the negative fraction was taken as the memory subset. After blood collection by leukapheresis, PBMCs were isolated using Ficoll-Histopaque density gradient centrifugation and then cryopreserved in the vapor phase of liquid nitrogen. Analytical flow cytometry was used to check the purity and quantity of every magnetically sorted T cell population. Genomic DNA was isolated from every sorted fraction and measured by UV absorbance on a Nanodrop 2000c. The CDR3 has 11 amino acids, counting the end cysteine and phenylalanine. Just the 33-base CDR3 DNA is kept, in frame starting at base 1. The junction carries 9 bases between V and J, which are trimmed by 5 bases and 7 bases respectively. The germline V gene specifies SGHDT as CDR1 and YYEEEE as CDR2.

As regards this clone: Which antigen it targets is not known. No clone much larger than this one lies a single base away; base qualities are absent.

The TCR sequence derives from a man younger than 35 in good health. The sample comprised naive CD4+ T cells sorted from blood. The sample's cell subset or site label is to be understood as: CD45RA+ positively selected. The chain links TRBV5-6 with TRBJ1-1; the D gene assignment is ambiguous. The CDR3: CASRLYGEAFF. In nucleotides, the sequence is TGTGCCAGCAGACTCTACGGTGAAGCTTTCTTT.